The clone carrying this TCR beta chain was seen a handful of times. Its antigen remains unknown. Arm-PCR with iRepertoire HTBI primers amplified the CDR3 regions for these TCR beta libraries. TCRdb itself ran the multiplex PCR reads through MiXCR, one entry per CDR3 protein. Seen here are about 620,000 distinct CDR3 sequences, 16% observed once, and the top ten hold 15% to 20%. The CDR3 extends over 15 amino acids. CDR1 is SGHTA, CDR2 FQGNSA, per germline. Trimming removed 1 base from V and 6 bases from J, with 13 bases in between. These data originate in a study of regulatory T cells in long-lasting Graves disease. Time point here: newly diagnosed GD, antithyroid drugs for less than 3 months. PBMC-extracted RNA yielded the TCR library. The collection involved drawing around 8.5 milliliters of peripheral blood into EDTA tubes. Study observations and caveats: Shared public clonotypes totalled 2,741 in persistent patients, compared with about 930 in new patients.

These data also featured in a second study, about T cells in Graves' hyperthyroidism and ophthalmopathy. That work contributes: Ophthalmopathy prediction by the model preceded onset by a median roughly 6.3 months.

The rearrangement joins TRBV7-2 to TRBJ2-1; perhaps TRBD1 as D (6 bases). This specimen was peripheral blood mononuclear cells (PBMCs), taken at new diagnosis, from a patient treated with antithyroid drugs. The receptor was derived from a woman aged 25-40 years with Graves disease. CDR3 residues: CASSLVRGTGNEQFF. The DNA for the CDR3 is TGTGCCAGCAGCTTAGTCAGGGGAACTGGCAATGAGCAGTTCTTC.